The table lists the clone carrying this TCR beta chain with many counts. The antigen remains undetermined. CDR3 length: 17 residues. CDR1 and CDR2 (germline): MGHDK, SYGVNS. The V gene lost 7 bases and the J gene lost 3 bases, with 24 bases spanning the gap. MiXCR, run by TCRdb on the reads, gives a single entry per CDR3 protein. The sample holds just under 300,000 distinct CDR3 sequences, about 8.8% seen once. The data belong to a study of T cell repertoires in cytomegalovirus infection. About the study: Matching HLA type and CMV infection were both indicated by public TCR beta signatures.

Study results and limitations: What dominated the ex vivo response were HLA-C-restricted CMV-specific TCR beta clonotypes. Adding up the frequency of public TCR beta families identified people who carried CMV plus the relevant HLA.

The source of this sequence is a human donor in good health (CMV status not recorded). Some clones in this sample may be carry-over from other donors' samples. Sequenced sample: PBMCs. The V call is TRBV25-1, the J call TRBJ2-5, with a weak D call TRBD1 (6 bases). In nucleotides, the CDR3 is TGTGCCAGCACCGGACGGGGACAAGTCCCCTCAAAAGAGACCCAGTACTTC. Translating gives CASTGRGQVPSKETQYF.